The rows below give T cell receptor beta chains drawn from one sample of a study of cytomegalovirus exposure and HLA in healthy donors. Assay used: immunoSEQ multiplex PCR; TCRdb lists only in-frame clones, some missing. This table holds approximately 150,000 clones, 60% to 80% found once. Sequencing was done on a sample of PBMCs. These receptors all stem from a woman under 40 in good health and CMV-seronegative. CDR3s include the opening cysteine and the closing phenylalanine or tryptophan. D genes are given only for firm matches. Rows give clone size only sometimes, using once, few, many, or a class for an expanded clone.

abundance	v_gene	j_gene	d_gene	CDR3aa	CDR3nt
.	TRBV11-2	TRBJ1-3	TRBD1	CASSFPPDRPAGNTIYF	TGTGCCAGCAGCTTCCCGCCGGACAGGCCAGCTGGAAACACCATATATTTT
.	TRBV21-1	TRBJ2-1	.	CASSKKKGVWVASGNNEQFF	.
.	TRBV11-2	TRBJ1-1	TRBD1	CASSQGDTPNTEAFF	TGTGCCAGCAGCCAGGGGGACACCCCGAACACTGAAGCTTTCTTT
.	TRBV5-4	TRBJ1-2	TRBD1	CASSHGGQGHYGYTF	TGTGCCAGCAGCCATGGGGGACAGGGCCACTATGGCTACACCTTC
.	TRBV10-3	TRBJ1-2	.	CAISEGPGDYGYTF	TGTGCCATCAGTGAAGGTCCAGGGGACTATGGCTACACCTTC
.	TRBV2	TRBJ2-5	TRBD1	CASRTGQGVGETQYF	TGTGCCAGCAGGACGGGACAGGGGGTAGGAGAGACCCAGTACTTC
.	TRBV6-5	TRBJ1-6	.	CASSPTGSNSPLHF	TGTGCCAGCAGTCCAACAGGTTCTAATTCACCCCTCCACTTT
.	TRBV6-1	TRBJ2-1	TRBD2	CASSERSSGVRNEQFF	TGTGCCAGCAGTGAACGGTCCAGCGGGGTCAGGAATGAGCAGTTCTTC
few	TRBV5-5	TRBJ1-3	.	CASSLEGLTGNTIYF	TGTGCCAGCAGCTTGGAGGGGCTCACGGGAAACACCATATATTTT
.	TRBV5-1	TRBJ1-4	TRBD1	CASSQGQGNNEKLFF	TGCGCCAGCAGCCAGGGACAGGGGAATAATGAAAAACTGTTTTTT
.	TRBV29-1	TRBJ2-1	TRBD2	CSVEGDGGAIRYNEQFF	TGCAGCGTTGAAGGGGACGGGGGGGCCATACGTTACAATGAGCAGTTCTTC
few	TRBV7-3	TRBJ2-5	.	CASSLFGEETQYF	TGTGCCAGCAGCTTATTCGGGGAAGAGACCCAGTACTTC
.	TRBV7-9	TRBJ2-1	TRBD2	CASSVGLAGGRSYNEQFF	TGTGCCAGCAGCGTGGGACTAGCGGGGGGACGCTCCTACAATGAGCAGTTCTTC
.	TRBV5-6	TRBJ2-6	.	CASSSVTGPSSGTNVLTF	TGTGCCAGCAGCTCCGTTACAGGGCCTAGCTCTGGGACCAACGTCCTGACTTTC
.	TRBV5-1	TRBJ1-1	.	CASSWSGRNTEAFF	TGCGCCAGCAGCTGGTCCGGGAGGAACACTGAAGCTTTCTTT
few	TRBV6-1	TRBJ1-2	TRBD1	CASRLDTTGGYGYTF	TGTGCCAGCAGGCTTGACACGACAGGGGGCTATGGCTACACCTTC
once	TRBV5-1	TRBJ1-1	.	CASSFTGNRDTEAFF	TGCGCCAGCAGCTTCACAGGGAATCGGGACACTGAAGCTTTCTTT
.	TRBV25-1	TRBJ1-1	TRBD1	CASSSTGGFTEAFF	TGTGCCAGCAGTTCGACAGGGGGCTTCACTGAAGCTTTCTTT
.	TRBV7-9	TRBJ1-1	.	CASSSGSSEAFF	TGTGCCAGCAGTTCGGGTTCCAGTGAAGCTTTCTTT
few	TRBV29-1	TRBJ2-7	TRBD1	CSVREGQGRHEQYF	TGCAGCGTCCGGGAAGGACAGGGGCGCCACGAGCAGTACTTC
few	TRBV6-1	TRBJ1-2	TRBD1	CASRTTGGANDGYTF	TGTGCCAGCAGGACGACAGGGGGCGCAAACGATGGCTACACCTTC
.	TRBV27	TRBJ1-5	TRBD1	CASSTGQDSNQPQHF	TGTGCCAGCAGCACAGGACAGGATAGCAATCAGCCCCAGCATTTT
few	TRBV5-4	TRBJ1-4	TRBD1	CASSLIKGTGVNEKLFF	TGTGCCAGCAGCTTGATCAAGGGGACAGGGGTTAATGAAAAACTGTTTTTT
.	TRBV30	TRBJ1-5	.	CAWSAHSTRGNQPQHF	TGTGCCTGGAGTGCCCATTCGACGAGGGGCAATCAGCCCCAGCATTTT
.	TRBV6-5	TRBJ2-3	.	CASSNSRPTDTQYF	TGTGCCAGCAGTAATTCCAGGCCCACAGATACGCAGTATTTT
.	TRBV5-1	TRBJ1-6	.	CASRGGRGGNSPLHF	TGCGCCAGCAGGGGCGGCAGGGGCGGTAATTCACCCCTCCACTTT
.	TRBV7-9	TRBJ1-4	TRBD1	CASSPGGNNEKLFF	TGTGCCAGCAGCCCAGGGGGGAATAATGAAAAACTGTTTTTT
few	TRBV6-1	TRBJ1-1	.	CASNPREGLNTEAFF	TGTGCCAGCAACCCTCGGGAGGGCTTGAACACTGAAGCTTTCTTT
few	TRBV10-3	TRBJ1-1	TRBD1	CAISESGQEAFF	TGTGCCATCAGTGAGTCGGGACAGGAGGCTTTCTTT
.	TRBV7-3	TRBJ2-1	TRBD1	CASSLIPGQVVNEQFF	TGTGCCAGCAGTCTAATACCGGGACAGGTTGTCAATGAGCAGTTCTTC
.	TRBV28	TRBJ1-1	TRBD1	CASSLRTGRNTEAFF	TGTGCCAGCAGTCTCCGGACAGGGCGGAACACTGAAGCTTTCTTT
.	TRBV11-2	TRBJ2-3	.	CASSSQGSGAMVLSDTQYF	TGTGCCAGCAGCTCCCAAGGTTCAGGGGCAATGGTTCTCTCAGATACGCAGTATTTT
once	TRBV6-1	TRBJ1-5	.	CASSLIQGNNQPQHF	TGTGCCAGCAGCTTAATACAGGGCAACAATCAGCCCCAGCATTTT
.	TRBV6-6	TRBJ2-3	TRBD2	CASVLAGSPDTQYF	TGTGCCAGCGTATTAGCGGGGAGCCCAGATACGCAGTATTTT
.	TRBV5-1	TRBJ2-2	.	CASSLAGSGGELFF	TGCGCCAGCAGCTTGGCGGGGTCGGGCGGGGAGCTGTTTTTT
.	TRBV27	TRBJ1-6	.	CASSPIRGSGLNSPLHF	TGTGCCAGCAGTCCGATCAGGGGCTCGGGGTTAAATTCACCCCTCCACTTT
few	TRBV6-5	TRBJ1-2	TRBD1	CATGQGVRGYTF	TGTGCCACCGGACAGGGGGTTCGTGGCTACACCTTC
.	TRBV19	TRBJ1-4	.	CASSKRGAVTNEKLFF	TGTGCCAGTAGTAAACGCGGGGCGGTAACTAATGAAAAACTGTTTTTT
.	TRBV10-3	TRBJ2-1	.	CAISSGSYNEQFF	TGTGCCATTTCAAGCGGCTCCTACAATGAGCAGTTCTTC
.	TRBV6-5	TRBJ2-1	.	CASSHQGGDEQFF	TGTGCCAGCAGTCACCAGGGCGGGGATGAGCAGTTCTTC
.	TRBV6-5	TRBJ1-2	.	CASSYSDSYGYTF	TGTGCCAGCAGTTACTCCGACAGCTATGGCTACACCTTC
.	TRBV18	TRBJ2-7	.	CASSPLSADEQYF	TGTGCCAGCTCACCACTGTCCGCGGACGAGCAGTACTTC
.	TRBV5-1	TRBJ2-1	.	CASLRDGNSYNEQFF	TGCGCCAGCCTCAGGGATGGGAACTCCTACAATGAGCAGTTCTTC
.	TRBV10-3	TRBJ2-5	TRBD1	CAISAPDRGQETQYF	TGTGCCATCAGTGCCCCGGACAGGGGCCAAGAGACCCAGTACTTC
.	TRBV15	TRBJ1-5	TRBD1	CATRSGQQNQPQHF	TGTGCCACCAGATCGGGACAGCAAAATCAGCCCCAGCATTTT
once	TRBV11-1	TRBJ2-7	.	CASSRRGTYEQYF	TGTGCCAGCAGTCGAAGGGGTACCTACGAGCAGTACTTC